Listed below are T cell receptor beta chains from one sample, sequenced in a study of cytomegalovirus exposure and HLA in healthy donors. Clones were sequenced by immunoSEQ multiplex PCR, and TCRdb holds only the in-frame ones, with some missing. The sample holds roughly 140,000 clones, around 78% seen once. Source material: PBMCs. The origin of the receptors is a man aged 40-49 years in good health and CMV-seropositive. Each CDR3 is given with its conserved first and last residue. A D gene is named only where the DNA matches it firmly. Expanded clones get a size class; other rows say once, few or many, or leave the size out.

v_gene	abundance	d_gene	j_gene	CDR3nt	CDR3aa
TRBV4-1	.	.	TRBJ2-2	TGCGCCAGCAGCCAAGTTTCTCGGGGGACGAACACCGGGGAGCTGTTTTTT	CASSQVSRGTNTGELFF
TRBV5-1	few	TRBD1	TRBJ2-7	TGCGCCAGCAGCCCTACTGGACAGGGGGCTCACGAGCAGTACTTC	CASSPTGQGAHEQYF
TRBV6-5	.	.	TRBJ1-1	TGTGCCAGCAGTTACAAACAGGGCGGCGCTGAAGCTTTCTTT	CASSYKQGGAEAFF
TRBV10-3	.	.	TRBJ1-1	TGTGCCATCAGTGCCACCGGGACAAACACTGAAGCTTTCTTT	CAISATGTNTEAFF
TRBV27	.	.	TRBJ2-1	TGTGCCAGCAGTTTCGACTATACCGAGCAGTTCTTC	CASSFDYTEQFF
TRBV19	.	TRBD1	TRBJ1-5	TGTGCCAGTAGCCGAGGGGGACAGGGGGAGACAAATCCCTTCGTCCAGCCCCAGCATTTT	CASSRGGQGETNPFVQPQHF
TRBV7-6	.	.	TRBJ2-7	TGTGCCAGCAGCCGGGGCCCGGGGGGCCCCTACGAGCAGTACTTC	CASSRGPGGPYEQYF
TRBV5-4	.	.	TRBJ2-2	TGTGCCAGCAGCCCCGACCCGGGGACCGGGGAGCTGTTTTTT	CASSPDPGTGELFF
TRBV21-1	.	.	TRBJ2-7	TGTGCCAGCAGCAAAGGTTGGTGCCTGGACAGTCCGCCACCCTACGAGCAGTACTTC	CASSKGWCLDSPPPYEQYF
TRBV7-2	few	.	TRBJ1-1	TGTGCCAGCAGCGTCGGACAGATCATGAACACTGAAGCTTTCTTT	CASSVGQIMNTEAFF
TRBV28	.	TRBD1	TRBJ1-1	TGTGCCAGCAGTTTAGACAGGGTCACTGAAGCTTTCTTT	CASSLDRVTEAFF
TRBV11-2	.	.	TRBJ2-7	TGTGCCAGCAGCTTAGTATTAGGAGAGTACGAGCAGTACTTC	CASSLVLGEYEQYF
TRBV10-1	.	TRBD1	TRBJ2-7	TGCGCCAGCAGTGGGACAGGGGGCTACGAGCAGTACTTC	CASSGTGGYEQYF
TRBV6-5	few	.	TRBJ2-7	TGTGCCAGCAGTTATGAGGGTGGCTCCGAGCAGTACTTC	CASSYEGGSEQYF
TRBV30	.	TRBD2	TRBJ2-1	TGTGCCTGGAGGCTAGCGGGGACCTACAATGAGCAGTTCTTC	CAWRLAGTYNEQFF